Listed here is a single T cell receptor (beta chain). This clone was recorded a few times. Its recognized antigen is unknown. Because this receptor comes from a mouse, its gene names and germline sequences follow the mouse reference. Preparation of the library involved the immunoSEQ multiplex PCR assay. RNA was extracted from all samples and reverse transcribed into cDNA as template for TCR sequencing. SuperScript III was used for first-strand cDNA synthesis, primed with a 2:1 mix of oligo-dT and random hexamers. Amplification bias was assessed with a synthetic immune receptor repertoire, and residual bias was removed computationally. Libraries were sequenced on Illumina HiSeq using 60 bp reads that covered the CDR3 and were read from J toward V. In the paper's pipeline: Raw reads were preprocessed to remove errors, and CDR3 was defined according to IMGT conventions as the region from the conserved cysteine to phenylalanine. Clonality was calculated as 1 minus Shannon entropy normalized by log2 of the number of productive unique TCRs. Whether each scalp clone was CD4 or CD8 was inferred by checking scalp TCRbeta sequences against the CD4 and CD8 repertoires from sorted blood. TCRdb took this table from immuneACCESS and kept in-frame rearrangements with V and J called. Such tables lack part of the clones; where checked against another copy, unresolved V genes explain under half of the gap, and the rest is unexplained. V and J calls and clone size are as listed in that table; D and trimming were resolved from the DNA. For this sample the table reports about 300,000 clones, with no clone seen just once. More than 0.95% of the sample rests with the top ten.

These data are taken from a study of CD8+ T cells in alopecia areata (dated by TCRdb to 2016 to 2019). About the full investigation: Female C3H/HeJ recipients, roughly 6-10 weeks old, were grafted with skin from C3H/HeJ donors with spontaneous alopecia (about 6-13 months old). High-throughput TCRbeta sequencing was used to examine T cell clonal expansion in alopecia areata in both the C3H/HeJ mouse model and human patients. RNA came from the PAXgene miRNA kit for fixed scalp, the miRNeasy kit for PBMCs, and the RNeasy kit for mouse skin. Scalp tissue and sorted CD4+ and CD8+ peripheral blood T cells from patchy and totalis/universalis alopecia areata patients and from healthy controls were covered by human TCRbeta sequencing. Clonality in the scalp was compared among normal scalp (n=4), patchy alopecia areata scalp (n=8), and alopecia totalis/universalis scalp (n=8). immunoSEQ multiplex PCR using 35 Vbeta forward primers and 13 Jbeta reverse primers was used to amplify TCRbeta CDR3 regions.

The full study reports these points: Compared with normal scalp, lesional scalp, particularly in alopecia totalis/universalis, had higher clonality and more expanded CD8+ clones, which suggests antigenic drive. Compared with mice, TCR sequences shared between patients were less clear, possibly partly because of HLA diversity across the patient population. Unlike mouse skin, where gammadelta T cells dominate, normal human skin contains resident alphabeta T cells that get sequenced too, which complicates analysis of the scalp TCR repertoire.

Pooled mouse cutaneous lymph node cells were stained for CD4, CD8alpha, NKG2D, NKG2ACE and other markers, then sorted on a BD Influx. The sample comprised CD4+ T cells sorted from a lymph node. This receptor was identified in a C3H/HeJ mouse with alopecia areata. This strain is of MHC haplotype H2-k.

The part of the CDR3 DNA that was read is TGTGCCAGCAGTGATCCTGGGGGGGTCTAT. Its product reads: CASSDPGGVY. The full CDR3 protein is CASSDPGGVYEQYF. The rearrangement combines TRBV13-3 with TRBJ2-7; 9 middle bases align to TRBD2. Sequencing ends 4 residues short of the CDR3 end; the germline J gene provides the rest. V is trimmed back by 1 base and J by 3 bases, and the junction contains 2 bases that no gene match accounts for. CDR1 NNHDY and CDR2 SYVADS were looked up in the germline V gene. The CDR3 goes from the cysteine to the phenylalanine over 14 residues. The DNA shown is the part of the CDR3 that was read: 30 bases, in frame from base 1.